The sequence of this T cell receptor beta chain was determined in a study of blood T cell repertoires in COVID-19. Background on the study: Material from acute and convalescent COVID-19 was sourced from the United States, Italy and Spain.

In the original analysis: It was from reference gene primer amplification that nucleated cell counts were estimated. The method was immunoSEQ multiplex PCR; TCRdb's version includes in-frame clones alone and lacks a portion of them. V and J calls and clone size come straight from that table; D and trimming were deduced from the DNA. Of fewer than 250,000 clones listed, approximately 90% are singletons. V was clipped by 7 bases and J by 0 bases; unmatched bases: 15. This CDR3 has 19 amino acids. Looked up from germline, CDR1 is SNHLY and CDR2 is FYNNEI. The chain recombines TRBV2 with TRBJ2-3; 11 bases agree with TRBD2. Sequenced: peripheral blood. The receptor was isolated from a man aged 35-49 years with acute or convalescent COVID-19. The CDR3 here is CASNPIWASGGHSTDTQYF. In nucleotides, the CDR3 is TGTGCCAGCAATCCGATTTGGGCTAGCGGGGGGCACAGCACAGATACGCAGTATTTT.